Listed here are 7 T cell receptor beta chains from one sample, sequenced in a study of blood T cells in healthy people across ages. The authors ran a second PCR of roughly 6 to 12 cycles using a sample-barcoded 5' primer and a J-beta primer mix. TCRdb re-called the 5' RACE reads through MiXCR, storing one row per CDR3 protein. Of around 1.7 million distinct CDR3 sequences detected, 28% appear once; the ten largest clones hold over 7%. Sequences were obtained from blood. The receptors come from a woman aged 25 to 39 in good health.

This clonotype was picked up many times. The J gene is TRBJ2-7, the V gene TRBV20-1; D uncertain. Trimming cost V 0 bases and J 1 base, with 13 bases left between them. This CDR3 is built from 15 residues. Per germline, CDR1 DFQATT and CDR2 SNEGSKA (reference sequence). The CDR3 here is CSARDPDISSYEQYF. CDR3 nucleotides: TGCAGTGCTAGAGACCCAGACATTTCTTCCTACGAGCAGTACTTC.

The chain is built from TRBV19 and TRBJ2-1, with D possibly matching TRBD1 (6 bases). CDR3 length: 13 amino acids. Germline V gene sequence: CDR1 LNHDA, CDR2 SQIVND (reference sequence). Trimming took 3 bases from V and 5 from J, leaving 8 bases between them. The CDR3 coding sequence is TGTGCCAGTAGTATCGGACAGAACAATGAGCAGTTCTTC. This gives the protein CASSIGQNNEQFF.

This chain uses TRBV28 with TRBJ2-2, with 8 positions matching TRBD2. The length of the CDR3 is 16 residues. The germline CDR1 and CDR2 sequences are MDHEN and SYDVKM. With 5 bases clipped from V and 2 bases from J, the junction kept 7 bases outside the gene matches. CDR3: CASSVLSGTNTGELFF. CDR3 DNA sequence: TGTGCCAGCAGTGTTCTTAGCGGGACCAACACCGGGGAGCTGTTTTTT.

About this clonotype: One end of the junction does not line up with germline, which may come from a read error. J is TRBJ2-3 and V is TRBV6-1, with D perhaps TRBD2 (7 bases). The length of the CDR3 is 13 residues. Germline V gene data show CDR1 as MNHNS and CDR2 as SASEGT. Here the CDR3 reads CASTRGPTDTRYF. CDR3 DNA sequence: TGTGCCAGCACGCGGGGGCCTACAGATACGCGGTATTTT.

The genes are TRBV6-6 and TRBJ1-1, with D possibly matching TRBD1 (5 bases). V lost 4 bases to trimming and J lost 0 bases, with 15 bases between them. Looked up from germline, CDR1 is MNHNY and CDR2 is SVGAGI (reference sequence). This CDR3 region has 16 residues. The CDR3 DNA sequence: TGTGCCAGCAGTTCCGGACAACGACCTATGAACACTGAAGCTTTCTTT. Its translation: CASSSGQRPMNTEAFF.

This clonotype was counted only a few times. The chain has TRBV5-1 and TRBJ2-3, with D perhaps matching TRBD1 (6 bases). Germline V gene data show CDR1 as SGHRS and CDR2 as YFSETQ. V lost 5 bases and J 2 bases, leaving 15 bases between the germline ends. There are 15 residues in the CDR3. CDR3 amino acids: CASSTGTLTTDTQYF. CDR3 bases: TGCGCCAGCAGTACCGGGACACTGACCACAGATACGCAGTATTTT.

This chain uses TRBV5-1 with TRBJ2-5; 8 nucleotides line up with TRBD1. This CDR3 is built from 16 residues. The germline gives CDR1 SGHRS, CDR2 YFSETQ. Losses at the gene ends were 4 bases for V and 6 bases for J; bases not matched to a gene: 14. CDR3 nucleotides: TGCGCCAGCAGCGCCGCCGACGGACAGGGCCGGCAGACCCAGTACTTC. Its translation is CASSAADGQGRQTQYF. Combining the CDR3 with reference TRBV5-1 and TRBJ2-5 gives the whole variable domain KAGVTQTPRYLIKTRGQQVTLSCSPISGHRSVSWYQQTPGQGLQFLFEYFSETQRNKGNFPGRFSGRQFSNSRSEMNVSTLELGDSALYLCASSAADGQGRQTQYFGPGTRLLVL.